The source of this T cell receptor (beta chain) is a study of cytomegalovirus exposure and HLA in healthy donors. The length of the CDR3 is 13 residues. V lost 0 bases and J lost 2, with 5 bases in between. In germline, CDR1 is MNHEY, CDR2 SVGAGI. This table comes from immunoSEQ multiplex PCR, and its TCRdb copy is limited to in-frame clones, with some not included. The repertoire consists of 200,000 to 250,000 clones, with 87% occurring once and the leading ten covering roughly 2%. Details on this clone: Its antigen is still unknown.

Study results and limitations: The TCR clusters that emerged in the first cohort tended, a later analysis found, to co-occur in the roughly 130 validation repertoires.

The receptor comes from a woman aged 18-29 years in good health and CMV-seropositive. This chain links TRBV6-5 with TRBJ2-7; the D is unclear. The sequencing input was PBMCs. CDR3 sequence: CASSYSQAYEQYF. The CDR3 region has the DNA TGTGCCAGCAGTTACTCCCAGGCCTACGAGCAGTACTTC.